This TCR beta chain was sequenced for a study of blood T cell repertoires in COVID-19. With 2 bases clipped from V and 5 bases from J, the junction kept 9 bases outside the gene matches. Per the germline V gene, CDR1 is GTSNPN and CDR2 is SVGIG (reference sequence). The CDR3 spans 14 residues. Here immunoSEQ multiplex PCR was the method, and the copy in TCRdb shows in-frame clones only, minus some. This table holds 120,000 or so clones, around 80% found once. Input material: peripheral blood. This TCR derives from a man aged 35-49 years with active or convalescent COVID-19. The chain joins TRBV30 to TRBJ2-7; 7 positions match TRBD2. The CDR3 DNA reads as TGTGCCTGGAGTCCGACCGCCGGGACTAACGAGCAGTACTTC. Protein sequence: CAWSPTAGTNEQYF.